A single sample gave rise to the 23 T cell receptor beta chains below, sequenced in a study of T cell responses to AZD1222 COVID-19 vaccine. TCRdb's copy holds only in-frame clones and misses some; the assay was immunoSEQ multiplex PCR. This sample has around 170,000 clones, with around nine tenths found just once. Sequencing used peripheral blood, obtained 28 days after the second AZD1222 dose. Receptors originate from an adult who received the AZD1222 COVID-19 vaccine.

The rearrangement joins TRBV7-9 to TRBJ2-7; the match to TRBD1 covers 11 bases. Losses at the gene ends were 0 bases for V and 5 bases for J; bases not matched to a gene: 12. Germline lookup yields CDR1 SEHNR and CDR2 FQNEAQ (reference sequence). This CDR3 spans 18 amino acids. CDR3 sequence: CASSLASSGQGADHEQYF. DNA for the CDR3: TGTGCCAGCAGCTTAGCCTCCTCCGGACAGGGGGCGGACCACGAGCAGTACTTC.

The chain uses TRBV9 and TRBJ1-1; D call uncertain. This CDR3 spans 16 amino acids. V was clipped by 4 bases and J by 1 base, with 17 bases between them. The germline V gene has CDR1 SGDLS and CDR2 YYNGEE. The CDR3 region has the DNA TGTGCCAGCAGCCCCGGCGGAGGGTGGAAGAACACTGAAGCTTTCTTT. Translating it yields CASSPGGGWKNTEAFF.

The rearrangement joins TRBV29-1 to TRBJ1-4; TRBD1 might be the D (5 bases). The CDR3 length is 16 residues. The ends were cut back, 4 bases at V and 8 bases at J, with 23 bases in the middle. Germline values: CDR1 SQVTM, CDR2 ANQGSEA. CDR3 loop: CSVGGVVESGGEKLFF. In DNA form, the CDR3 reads TGCAGCGTTGGAGGGGTCGTAGAGAGTGGAGGAGAAAAACTGTTTTTT.

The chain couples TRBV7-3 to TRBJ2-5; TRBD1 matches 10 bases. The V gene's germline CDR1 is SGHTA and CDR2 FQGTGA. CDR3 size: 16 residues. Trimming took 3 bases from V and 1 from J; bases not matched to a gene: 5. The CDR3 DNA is TGTGCCAGCAGCTTCCGGGACAGGGGCCCCCAAGAGACCCAGTACTTC. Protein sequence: CASSFRDRGPQETQYF.

The CDR3 loop reads CASSPSGGPSYEQYF. The DNA of the CDR3 is TGTGCCAGCAGCCCTAGCGGGGGGCCTTCCTACGAGCAGTACTTC. J is TRBJ2-7 and V is TRBV7-3, with TRBD2 identical over 11 bases. CDR1 SGHTA and CDR2 FQGTGA come from the germline V gene. With 5 bases clipped from V and 1 base from J, the junction kept 4 bases outside the gene matches. The CDR3 extends over 15 amino acids.

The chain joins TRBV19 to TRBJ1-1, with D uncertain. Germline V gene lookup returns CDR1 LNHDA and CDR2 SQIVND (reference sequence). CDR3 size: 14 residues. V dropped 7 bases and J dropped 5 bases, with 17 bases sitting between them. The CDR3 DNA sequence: TGTGCCAGTACTAACTCCCCTGGGGAAACTGAAGCTTTCTTT. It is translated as CASTNSPGETEAFF.

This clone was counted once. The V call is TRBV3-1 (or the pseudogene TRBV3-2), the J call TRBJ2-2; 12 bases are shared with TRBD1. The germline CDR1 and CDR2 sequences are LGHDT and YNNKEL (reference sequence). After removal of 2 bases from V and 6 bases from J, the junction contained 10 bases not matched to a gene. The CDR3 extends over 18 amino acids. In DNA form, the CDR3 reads TGTGCCAGCAGCCAACGATTACCGGGACAGGGGGCCGCCGGGGAGCTGTTTTTT. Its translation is CASSQRLPGQGAAGELFF.

The CDR3 region has the DNA TGTGCCTGGGACAGCGTCCAAGAGACCCAGTACTTC. Protein: CAWDSVQETQYF. The J gene is TRBJ2-5, the V gene TRBV30, with a weak D call TRBD1 (5 bases). This CDR3 spans 12 amino acids. Germline values: CDR1 GTSNPN, CDR2 SVGIG (reference sequence). Trimming took off 5 bases at V and 1 base at J, with 8 bases between the two ends.

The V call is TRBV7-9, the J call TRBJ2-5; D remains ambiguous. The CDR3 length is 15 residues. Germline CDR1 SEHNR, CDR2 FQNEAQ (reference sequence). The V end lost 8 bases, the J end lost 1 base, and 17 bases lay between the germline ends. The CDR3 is CASLPMIGIQETQYF. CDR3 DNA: TGTGCCAGCCTTCCTATGATAGGGATCCAAGAGACCCAGTACTTC.

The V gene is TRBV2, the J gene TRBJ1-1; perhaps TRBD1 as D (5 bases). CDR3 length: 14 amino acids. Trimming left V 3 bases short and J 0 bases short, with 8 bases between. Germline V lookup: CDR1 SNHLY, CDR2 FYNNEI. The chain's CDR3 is CASSEKGMNTEAFF. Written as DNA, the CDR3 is TGTGCCAGCAGTGAGAAGGGGATGAACACTGAAGCTTTCTTT.

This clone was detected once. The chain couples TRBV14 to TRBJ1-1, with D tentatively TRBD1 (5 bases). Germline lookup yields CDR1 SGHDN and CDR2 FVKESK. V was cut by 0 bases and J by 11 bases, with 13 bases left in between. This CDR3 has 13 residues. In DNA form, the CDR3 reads TGTGCCAGCAGCCAAGAGACAGTTCCATGGGCTTTCTTT. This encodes CASSQETVPWAFF. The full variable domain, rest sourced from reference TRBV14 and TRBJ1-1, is EAGVTQFPSHSVIEKGQTVTLRCDPISGHDNLYWYRRVMGKEIKFLLHFVKESKQDESGMPNNRFLAERTGGTYSTLKVQPAELEDSGVYFCASSQETVPWAFFGQGTRLTVV.

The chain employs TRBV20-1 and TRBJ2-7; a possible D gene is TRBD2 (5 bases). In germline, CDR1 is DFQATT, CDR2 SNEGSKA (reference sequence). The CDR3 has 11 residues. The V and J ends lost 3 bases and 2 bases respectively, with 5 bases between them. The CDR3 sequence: CSASGTYEQYF. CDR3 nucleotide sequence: TGCAGTGCTAGCGGGACCTACGAGCAGTACTTC.

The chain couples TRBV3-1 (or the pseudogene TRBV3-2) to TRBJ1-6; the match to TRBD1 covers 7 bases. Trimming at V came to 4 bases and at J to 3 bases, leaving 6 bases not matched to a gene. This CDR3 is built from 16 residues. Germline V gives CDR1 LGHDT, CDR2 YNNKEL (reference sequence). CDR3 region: CASSPRGWDYNSPLHF. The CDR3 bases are TGTGCCAGCAGCCCCAGGGGGTGGGACTATAATTCACCCCTCCACTTT.

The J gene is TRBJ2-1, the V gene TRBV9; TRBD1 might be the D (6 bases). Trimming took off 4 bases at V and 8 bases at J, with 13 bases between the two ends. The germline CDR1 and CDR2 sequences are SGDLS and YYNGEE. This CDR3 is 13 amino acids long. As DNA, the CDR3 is TGTGCCAGCAGCCTGGGCAGGGGTGATGAGCAGTTCTTC. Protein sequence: CASSLGRGDEQFF.

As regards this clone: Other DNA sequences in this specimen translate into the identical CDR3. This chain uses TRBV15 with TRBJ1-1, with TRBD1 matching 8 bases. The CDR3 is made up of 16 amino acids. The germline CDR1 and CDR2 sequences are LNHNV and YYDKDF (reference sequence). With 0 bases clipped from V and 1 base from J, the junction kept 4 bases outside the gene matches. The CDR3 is CATSRDLGTGNTEAFF. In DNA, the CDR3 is TGTGCCACCAGCAGAGATCTGGGGACAGGGAACACTGAAGCTTTCTTT.

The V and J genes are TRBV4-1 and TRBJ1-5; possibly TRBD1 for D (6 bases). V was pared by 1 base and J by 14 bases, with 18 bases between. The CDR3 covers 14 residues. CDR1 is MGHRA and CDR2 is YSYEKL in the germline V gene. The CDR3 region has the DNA TGCGCCAGCAGCCAAGGGGCAGGGGAAGGAGGGAAGCATTTT. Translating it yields CASSQGAGEGGKHF.

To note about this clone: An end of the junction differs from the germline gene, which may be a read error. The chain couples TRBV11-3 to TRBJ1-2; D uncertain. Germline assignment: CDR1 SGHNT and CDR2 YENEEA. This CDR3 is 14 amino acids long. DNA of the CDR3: TGTGCCAGCAGCTTAGCACTTGATATCTATCGCTACACCTTC. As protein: CASSLALDIYRYTF.

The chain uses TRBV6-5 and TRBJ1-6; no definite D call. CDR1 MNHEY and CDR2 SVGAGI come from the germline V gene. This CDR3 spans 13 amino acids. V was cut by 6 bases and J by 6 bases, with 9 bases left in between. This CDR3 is CASREGFNSPLHF. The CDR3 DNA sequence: TGTGCCAGCAGGGAGGGATTTAATTCACCCCTCCACTTT.

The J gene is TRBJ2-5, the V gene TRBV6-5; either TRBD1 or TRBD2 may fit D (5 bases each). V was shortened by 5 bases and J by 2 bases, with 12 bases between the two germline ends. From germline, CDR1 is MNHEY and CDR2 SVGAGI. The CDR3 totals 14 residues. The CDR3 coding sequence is TGTGCCAGCAGTCGGGGCCTGCCACAAGAGACCCAGTACTTC. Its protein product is CASSRGLPQETQYF.

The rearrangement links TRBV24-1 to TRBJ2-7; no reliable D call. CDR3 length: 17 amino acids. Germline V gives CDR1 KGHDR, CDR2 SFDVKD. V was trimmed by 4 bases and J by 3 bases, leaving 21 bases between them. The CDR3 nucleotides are TGTGCCACCAGTGACCCAACCTTAAGTTTGGCATACTACGAGCAGTACTTC. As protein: CATSDPTLSLAYYEQYF.

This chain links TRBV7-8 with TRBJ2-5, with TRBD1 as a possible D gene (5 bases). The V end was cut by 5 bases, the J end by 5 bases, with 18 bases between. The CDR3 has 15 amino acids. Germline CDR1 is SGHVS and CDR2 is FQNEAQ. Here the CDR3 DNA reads TGTGCCAGCAGCCCCTCCGAAGGGGTTTGGGAGACCCAGTACTTC. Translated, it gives CASSPSEGVWETQYF.

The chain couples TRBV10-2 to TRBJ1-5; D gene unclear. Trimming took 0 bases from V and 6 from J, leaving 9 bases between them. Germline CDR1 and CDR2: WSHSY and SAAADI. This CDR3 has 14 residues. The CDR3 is CASSESGRGQPQHF. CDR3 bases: TGCGCCAGCAGTGAGTCAGGGCGGGGTCAGCCCCAGCATTTT.

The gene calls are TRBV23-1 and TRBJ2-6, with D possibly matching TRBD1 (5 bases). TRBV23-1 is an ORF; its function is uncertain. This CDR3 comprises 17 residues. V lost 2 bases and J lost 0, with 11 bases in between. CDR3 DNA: TGCGCCAGCAGTCAAGGCAGGGTTGGCTCTGGGGCCAACGTCCTGACTTTC. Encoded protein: CASSQGRVGSGANVLTF.